This is a list of T cell receptor beta chains from one sample in a study of beta chain features in type 1 diabetes. Generated by immunoSEQ multiplex PCR, the TCRdb table keeps only in-frame clones and is missing some. The profile covers around 120,000 clones, with about 18% appearing a single time and 2.6% taken by the ten largest. The specimen sequenced was central memory CD4+ T cells from blood. The receptors come from a man aged 18 to 35 with type 1 diabetes. The CDR3 runs from the conserved cysteine through the conserved F or W. D genes are given only for firm matches. Some rows have no size entry. The others give once, few or many, or a class for an expanded clone.

TRBV5-4,TRBJ2-3,NA,NA,TGTGCCAGCAGCTTGACGACCCCGCAGGCAGATACGCAGTATTTT,CASSLTTPQADTQYF
TRBV6-1,TRBJ2-1,once,TRBD2,TGTGCCAGCAGTGAAGGGACTAGCGGAAACAATGAGCAGTTCTTC,CASSEGTSGNNEQFF
TRBV30,TRBJ2-4,many,NA,TGTGCCTGGGGAGTCGGGGGGCTGTTGGACAAAAACATTCAGTACTTC,CAWGVGGLLDKNIQYF
TRBV7-2,TRBJ2-7,NA,NA,TGTGCCAGCAGCATGGGCCCCCGGACTGAGGGCTACGAGCAGTACTTC,CASSMGPRTEGYEQYF
TRBV9,TRBJ2-1,NA,NA,TGTGCCAGCAGCGTACGGGATGAGCAGTTCTTC,CASSVRDEQFF
TRBV5-4,TRBJ1-1,NA,NA,TGTGCCAGCAGCTTGCCGGGAGTGGAGAAGGCTGAAGCTTTCTTT,CASSLPGVEKAEAFF
TRBV28,TRBJ2-7,NA,NA,TGTGCCAGCAGCGCTATCGCCTGGGGCGGTTCCTACGAGCAGTACTTC,CASSAIAWGGSYEQYF
TRBV4-3,TRBJ2-7,few,NA,TGCGCCAGCAGCCAAGCCATCTCCTACGAGCAGTACTTC,CASSQAISYEQYF
TRBV27,TRBJ2-3,NA,NA,TGTGCCAGCTATCTAGGGGCGGGGACAGCGATCCTTTATACGCAGTATTTT,CASYLGAGTAILYTQYF
TRBV7-7,TRBJ1-1,NA,NA,TGTGCTAGCAGCTCGGATATGAACACTGAAGCTTTCTTT,CASSSDMNTEAFF
TRBV6-1,TRBJ2-3,NA,TRBD2,TGTGCCAGCAGTGAAGCTCCTAGCGGGAGTGGAAAAGATACGCAGTATTTT,CASSEAPSGSGKDTQYF
TRBV11-2,TRBJ2-7,few,NA,TGTGCCAGCAGCTTGGGCCTTACCTGGGGGACACCCTACGAGCAGTACTTC,CASSLGLTWGTPYEQYF
TRBV4-3,TRBJ2-4,NA,NA,TGCGCCAGCAGCCAGCGCCCGGGGGGCGACCTAGCCAAAAACATTCAGTACTTC,CASSQRPGGDLAKNIQYF
TRBV15,TRBJ1-5,NA,NA,TGTGCCACCAGCAGAGGCGTAGAGGCGGGCCAAGCCAATCAGCCCCAGCATTTT,CATSRGVEAGQANQPQHF
TRBV5-1,TRBJ1-1,NA,NA,TGCGCCAGCAGATTCGGACCTACGAACACTGAAGCTTTCTTT,CASRFGPTNTEAFF
TRBV30,TRBJ2-1,few,NA,TGTGCCTGGAGAGGCGCAGGGTCCTACAATGAGCAGTTCTTC,CAWRGAGSYNEQFF
TRBV5-4,TRBJ1-1,NA,NA,TGTGCCAGCAGCCAGATCCAGAACACTGAAGCTTTCTTT,CASSQIQNTEAFF
TRBV7-6,TRBJ2-2,few,TRBD2,TGTGCCAGCTCGTCTAGCGGGAGGGGCGCCGGGGAGCTGTTTTTT,CASSSSGRGAGELFF
TRBV6-4,TRBJ1-2,few,NA,TGTGCCAGCAGTGACTCGAGCCGGGCTCCCTATGGCTACACCTTC,CASSDSSRAPYGYTF
TRBV9,TRBJ2-3,NA,NA,TGTGCCAGCAGCGTCATACTCACAGATACGCAGTATTTT,CASSVILTDTQYF
TRBV10-3,TRBJ2-3,NA,TRBD2,TGTGCCATCAATCCGTCGACTAGCGCGGCAGATACGCAGTATTTT,CAINPSTSAADTQYF
TRBV4-2,TRBJ2-6,NA,NA,TGTGCCAGCAGCCAAGATCTGGTGTTAGGTGGGTTCTCTGGGGCCAACGTCCTGACTTTC,CASSQDLVLGGFSGANVLTF
TRBV5-7,TRBJ1-2,NA,TRBD1,TGTGCCAGCAGCTTGAAGGACAGGGTTGGCTACACCTTC,CASSLKDRVGYTF
TRBV30,TRBJ2-3,few,NA,TGTGCCTGGAGTGTATCTTGGGGGCTAGCGGGCACAGATACGCAGTATTTT,CAWSVSWGLAGTDTQYF
TRBV27,TRBJ2-7,NA,TRBD1,TGTGCCAGCAGTTATGGACAGGGGGAGTTTAAGCAGTACTTC,CASSYGQGEFKQYF
TRBV18,TRBJ2-5,NA,NA,TGTGCCAGCTCACCAGGAGAACCAAAAGAGACCCAGTACTTC,CASSPGEPKETQYF
TRBV7-2,TRBJ2-1,NA,NA,TGTGCCAGTAGGAGCTACAATGAGCAGTTCTTC,CASRSYNEQFF
TRBV30,TRBJ2-3,medium-sized,TRBD2,TGTGCCTGGAGTGTACTAGCGGGAGTTCGGTATTTT,CAWSVLAGVRYF
TRBV5-6,TRBJ1-4,few,NA,TGTGCCAGCAGCTTGACAGGGATTAGGGAAAAACTGTTTTTT,CASSLTGIREKLFF
TRBV7-2,TRBJ2-1,NA,NA,TGTGCCAGCTGTGTAAACGGGGGCTCCTACAATGAGCAGTTCTTC,CASCVNGGSYNEQFF
TRBV7-2,TRBJ1-6,NA,NA,TGTGCCAGCAGCTTAGAAGGCCTCCTAACCAATTCACCCCTCCACTTT,CASSLEGLLTNSPLHF
TRBV30,TRBJ1-2,few,TRBD1,TGTGCAAAGGAATTACCGGGACAGGGGACCGGTGGTGGCTACACCTTC,CAKELPGQGTGGGYTF